These 8 T cell receptor beta chains came from one sample sequenced in a study of tumor-infiltrating lymphocytes in primary liver carcinoma. Extraction of RNA together with DNA used about 17-30 mg of unsorted bulk tissue. Using a constant-region primer together with ProtoScript II reverse transcriptase, TCR beta cDNA was made from 450 to 600 ng of total RNA. TCR beta libraries came from three nested multiplex PCR rounds using slightly modified ARM-PCR. The two initial PCR rounds, around 10 cycles each, used TRBV1-TRBV30 forward and C-beta reverse primers. From the multiplex PCR reads, TCRdb called clonotypes with MiXCR, one entry per CDR3 protein. This repertoire shows about 78,000 distinct CDR3 sequences, roughly two thirds found once; its top ten account for around 15%. The sequenced material came from liver tumor tissue from sampling region 4. Subset described: tumor region T4, right-lateral pole. These TCRs come from an older woman with primary liver carcinoma and hepatitis B virus infection.

The CDR3 here is CASSQAESSYEQFF. DNA of the CDR3: TGCGCCAGCAGCCAAGCCGAAAGCTCCTATGAGCAGTTCTTC. The genes are TRBV4-1 and TRBJ2-1; D unclear. CDR1 and CDR2 (germline): MGHRA, YSYEKL. V was pared by 1 base and J by 8 bases, with 12 bases between. CDR3 length: 14 amino acids.

Note on this clonotype: As the CDR3 is not closed by the conserved phenylalanine or tryptophan, this likely results from a read error. V is TRBV5-1 and J is TRBJ2-2; D is uncertain. Germline CDR1 is SGHRS and CDR2 is YFSETQ. The CDR3 contains 13 residues. The V end lost 6 bases, the J end lost 2 bases, and 8 bases lay between the germline ends. The CDR3 DNA is TGCGCCAGCAATGTAGGAAACACCGGGGAGCTGTTTTAT. Protein: CASNVGNTGELFY.

V usage is TRBV20-1 and J usage is TRBJ2-7; the D gene is possibly TRBD1 (6 bases). V lost 6 bases and J lost 2, with 20 bases in between. CDR1 and CDR2 (germline): DFQATT, SNEGSKA (reference sequence). CDR3 size: 15 residues. CDR3 loop: CSASKPIRGTYEQYF. The DNA for the CDR3 is TGCAGTGCCTCAAAGCCCATCAGGGGCACCTACGAGCAGTACTTC.

V gene TRBV18 combines with J gene TRBJ2-5, with D unclear. Germline values: CDR1 KGHSH, CDR2 LQKENI. CDR3 length: 15 residues. The ends were cut back, 4 bases at V and 5 bases at J, with 17 bases in the middle. In DNA, the CDR3 is TGTGCCAGCTCACACCCGTCGGTCCCTGGGGAGACCCAGTACTTC. It is translated as CASSHPSVPGETQYF. The full variable domain, with the rest looked up from reference TRBV18 and TRBJ2-5, is NAGVMQNPRHLVRRRGQEARLRCSPMKGHSHVYWYRQLPEEGLKFMVYLQKENIIDESGMPKERFSAEFPKEGPSILRIQQVVRGDSAAYFCASSHPSVPGETQYFGPGTRLLVL.

Worth noting for this clonotype: Compared with germline, one end of the junction differs, possibly owing to a read error. The rearrangement uses TRBV10-1 and TRBJ1-5; the D gene is possibly TRBD1 (6 bases). CDR1 WNHNN and CDR2 SYGVQD come from the germline V gene (reference sequence). The CDR3 totals 16 residues. The CDR3 spells CASRMGGPDSNQPQLF. The CDR3 region has the DNA TGCGCCAGCAGGATGGGGGGCCCTGATAGTAATCAGCCCCAGCTTTTT.

On this clonotype: A read error may produce the germline difference seen at one junction end. The chain couples TRBV11-2 to TRBJ1-3; D may be TRBD1 (5 bases). CDR1 is SGHAT, CDR2 FQNNGV, per germline. The CDR3 covers 19 residues. In nucleotides, the CDR3 is TGCGCCAGCAACTCACGCCCAGATAGGGGAGCGTACTCTGGAAACACCATATATTTT. This sequence encodes CASNSRPDRGAYSGNTIYF.

To note about this clonotype: No conserved phenylalanine or tryptophan ends this CDR3, so it is likely a read error. The J gene is TRBJ1-5, the V gene TRBV4-1; unclear D gene. Germline CDR1 MGHRA, CDR2 YSYEKL. The CDR3 totals 15 residues. The CDR3 bases are TGCGCCAGCAGCCAACCCAACGGGGAGAATCGGCCCCAGCATTCT. The encoded protein is CASSQPNGENRPQHS.

The chain has TRBV28 and TRBJ2-7; TRBD1 is a possible D gene (5 bases). The CDR3 is made up of 18 amino acids. Trimming shortened V by 9 bases and J by 2 bases, and 29 bases separated the two germline ends. The germline CDR1 and CDR2 sequences are MDHEN and SYDVKM. The DNA of the CDR3 is TGTGCCAGGACAGCTGAGTGCTCTTGCTCGCGGTCAACCTACGAGCAGTACTTC. It specifies CARTAECSCSRSTYEQYF.